Listed below are T cell receptor beta chains from one sample, sequenced in a study of blood T cell repertoires in COVID-19. Only in-frame clones appear in the TCRdb table, and some are missing; sequencing was by immunoSEQ multiplex PCR. The repertoire holds some 300,000 clones, with 86% as singletons. Sequenced: peripheral blood. The receptors were gathered from a woman aged 70-85 years with COVID-19, enrolled during active disease. Both conserved end residues are part of each CDR3. The D gene is left open where the match is weak. Size is stated for part of the rows, as once, few or many counts, or as a class when the clone is expanded.

j_call: TRBJ2-3; v_call: TRBV5-4; d_call: TRBD2; clone_size: -; cdr3_aa: CASSSTSGDADTQYF; cdr3_nt: TGTGCCAGCAGCTCGACTAGCGGGGACGCAGATACGCAGTATTTT
j_call: TRBJ1-3; v_call: TRBV5-1; d_call: TRBD1; clone_size: few; cdr3_aa: CASSLDRGTSGNTIYF; cdr3_nt: TGCGCCAGCAGCCTGGACAGGGGGACCTCTGGAAACACCATATATTTT
j_call: TRBJ1-1; v_call: TRBV29-1; d_call: -; clone_size: -; cdr3_aa: CSVVRRLNTEAFF; cdr3_nt: TGCAGCGTCGTACGCAGGTTGAACACTGAAGCTTTCTTT
j_call: TRBJ2-3; v_call: TRBV3-1/TRBV3-2; d_call: -; clone_size: once; cdr3_aa: CASSQGGWAPNTQYF; cdr3_nt: TGTGCCAGCAGCCAAGGAGGGTGGGCGCCTAATACGCAGTATTTT
j_call: TRBJ2-3; v_call: TRBV19; d_call: -; clone_size: -; cdr3_aa: CASSGGTFTDTQYF; cdr3_nt: TGTGCCAGTAGTGGCGGGACCTTCACAGATACGCAGTATTTT
j_call: TRBJ1-5; v_call: TRBV6-5; d_call: TRBD1; clone_size: -; cdr3_aa: CASSYNRGQPQHF; cdr3_nt: TGTGCCAGCAGTTACAACAGGGGACAGCCCCAGCATTTT
j_call: TRBJ2-3; v_call: TRBV5-1; d_call: -; clone_size: -; cdr3_aa: CASSLETEDTQYF; cdr3_nt: TGCGCCAGCAGCTTGGAAACAGAAGATACGCAGTATTTT
j_call: TRBJ2-2; v_call: TRBV3-1/TRBV3-2; d_call: -; clone_size: -; cdr3_aa: CASSQFGGGPANTGELFF; cdr3_nt: TGTGCCAGCAGCCAATTCGGCGGGGGCCCCGCGAACACCGGGGAGCTGTTTTTT
j_call: TRBJ2-2; v_call: TRBV7-2; d_call: TRBD1; clone_size: -; cdr3_aa: CASSFGQAYTGELFF; cdr3_nt: TGTGCCAGCAGCTTCGGACAGGCCTACACCGGGGAGCTGTTTTTT
j_call: TRBJ2-5; v_call: TRBV4-1; d_call: TRBD2; clone_size: -; cdr3_aa: CASSQDSAGGEETQYF; cdr3_nt: TGCGCCAGCAGCCAAGATTCTGCGGGGGGGGAAGAGACCCAGTACTTC
j_call: TRBJ1-5; v_call: TRBV7-9; d_call: -; clone_size: few; cdr3_aa: CASSSELSNQPQHF; cdr3_nt: TGTGCCAGCAGCTCCGAGCTTAGCAATCAGCCCCAGCATTTT
j_call: TRBJ1-2; v_call: TRBV12-3/TRBV12-4; d_call: TRBD1; clone_size: few; cdr3_aa: CASSLSRGEGYTF; cdr3_nt: TGTGCCAGCAGTTTGTCCAGGGGGGAAGGCTACACCTTC
j_call: TRBJ2-1; v_call: TRBV4-2; d_call: -; clone_size: -; cdr3_aa: CASSQGLSDGEQFF; cdr3_nt: TGTGCCAGCAGCCAAGGGTTGAGTGATGGTGAGCAGTTCTTC
j_call: TRBJ2-2; v_call: TRBV6-5; d_call: -; clone_size: -; cdr3_aa: CASSPTSPGELFF; cdr3_nt: TGTGCCAGCAGCCCGACTAGTCCCGGGGAGCTGTTTTTT
j_call: TRBJ2-5; v_call: TRBV11-3; d_call: TRBD2; clone_size: -; cdr3_aa: CASSLERVLAGPQETQYF; cdr3_nt: TGTGCCAGCAGCTTAGAAAGAGTTTTAGCGGGGCCCCAAGAGACCCAGTACTTC
j_call: TRBJ2-3; v_call: TRBV6-5; d_call: TRBD1; clone_size: -; cdr3_aa: CASTYRGASTDTQYF; cdr3_nt: TGTGCCAGCACGTACAGGGGGGCAAGCACAGATACGCAGTATTTT
j_call: TRBJ2-7; v_call: TRBV6-2/TRBV6-3; d_call: -; clone_size: -; cdr3_aa: CASSWQGKSYEQYF; cdr3_nt: TGTGCCAGCAGTTGGCAGGGGAAGTCCTACGAGCAGTACTTC
j_call: TRBJ1-2; v_call: TRBV4-1; d_call: -; clone_size: -; cdr3_aa: CASSQGDSAANYGYTF; cdr3_nt: TGCGCCAGCAGCCAAGGCGACAGTGCAGCAAACTATGGCTACACCTTC
j_call: TRBJ1-2; v_call: TRBV28; d_call: -; clone_size: -; cdr3_aa: CASSPQAGPPNYGYTF; cdr3_nt: TGTGCCAGCAGTCCGCAAGCAGGCCCCCCTAACTATGGCTACACCTTC
j_call: TRBJ2-1; v_call: TRBV7-2; d_call: TRBD2; clone_size: -; cdr3_aa: CASSLGAGAYNEQFF; cdr3_nt: TGTGCCAGCAGCTTAGGAGCGGGGGCCTACAATGAGCAGTTCTTC
j_call: TRBJ2-3; v_call: TRBV5-4; d_call: -; clone_size: -; cdr3_aa: CASSLSHTDTQYF; cdr3_nt: TGTGCCAGCAGCTTGTCCCACACAGATACGCAGTATTTT
j_call: TRBJ1-1; v_call: TRBV30; d_call: -; clone_size: -; cdr3_aa: CAWSGGNTEAFF; cdr3_nt: TGTGCCTGGAGTGGCGGGAACACTGAAGCTTTCTTT
j_call: TRBJ1-2; v_call: TRBV2; d_call: TRBD1; clone_size: -; cdr3_aa: CASSRGGAGGYTF; cdr3_nt: TGTGCCAGCAGCCGAGGGGGCGCAGGAGGCTACACCTTC
j_call: TRBJ2-7; v_call: TRBV30; d_call: -; clone_size: -; cdr3_aa: CAWSVSGGRYEQYF; cdr3_nt: TGTGCCTGGAGTGTCAGTGGGGGCAGATACGAGCAGTACTTC
j_call: TRBJ2-3; v_call: TRBV7-9; d_call: -; clone_size: -; cdr3_aa: CASSRAGPSTDTQYF; cdr3_nt: TGTGCCAGCAGCCGTGCAGGGCCCAGCACAGATACGCAGTATTTT
j_call: TRBJ1-1; v_call: TRBV14; d_call: -; clone_size: -; cdr3_aa: CASSQDRRTRWAQNTEAFF; cdr3_nt: TGTGCCAGCAGCCAAGATAGACGGACACGGTGGGCCCAGAACACTGAAGCTTTCTTT
j_call: TRBJ2-5; v_call: TRBV15; d_call: TRBD2; clone_size: -; cdr3_aa: CATSRPPGLPQETQYF; cdr3_nt: TGTGCCACCAGCAGGCCCCCGGGACTACCTCAAGAGACCCAGTACTTC
j_call: TRBJ2-5; v_call: TRBV6-5; d_call: TRBD2; clone_size: -; cdr3_aa: CASNPSGGRETQYF; cdr3_nt: TGTGCCAGCAACCCAAGCGGGGGTAGGGAGACCCAGTACTTC
j_call: TRBJ1-1; v_call: TRBV7-8; d_call: TRBD1; clone_size: -; cdr3_aa: CASSLKTGAWTEAFF; cdr3_nt: TGTGCCAGCAGCTTAAAGACAGGGGCGTGGACTGAAGCTTTCTTT
j_call: TRBJ1-6; v_call: TRBV5-6; d_call: TRBD1; clone_size: -; cdr3_aa: CASSNRDRNSPLHF; cdr3_nt: TGTGCCAGCAGCAACCGGGACAGGAATTCACCCCTCCACTTT
j_call: TRBJ2-1; v_call: TRBV7-2; d_call: TRBD1; clone_size: -; cdr3_aa: CASSRDRGDEQFF; cdr3_nt: TGTGCCAGCAGTCGGGACAGGGGGGATGAGCAGTTCTTC
j_call: TRBJ2-3; v_call: TRBV7-3; d_call: -; clone_size: -; cdr3_aa: CASSLKGDGAIGTDTQYF; cdr3_nt: TGTGCCAGCAGCTTAAAGGGGGACGGGGCCATAGGCACAGATACGCAGTATTTT
j_call: TRBJ2-3; v_call: TRBV9; d_call: TRBD2; clone_size: once; cdr3_aa: CASSAGLASTDTQYF; cdr3_nt: TGTGCCAGCAGCGCGGGACTAGCCAGCACAGATACGCAGTATTTT
j_call: TRBJ1-6; v_call: TRBV10-1; d_call: -; clone_size: -; cdr3_aa: CASSESSSPLHF; cdr3_nt: TGCGCCAGCAGTGAGTCGAGTTCACCCCTCCACTTT
j_call: TRBJ1-1; v_call: TRBV12-3/TRBV12-4; d_call: TRBD1; clone_size: -; cdr3_aa: CATHKGVDRAAFF; cdr3_nt: TGTGCCACTCACAAAGGGGTAGACAGGGCGGCTTTCTTT
j_call: TRBJ2-3; v_call: TRBV29-1; d_call: TRBD1; clone_size: -; cdr3_aa: CSVEDPTGGPDTQYF; cdr3_nt: TGCAGCGTTGAAGATCCGACAGGGGGCCCAGATACGCAGTATTTT
j_call: TRBJ1-1; v_call: TRBV7-2; d_call: -; clone_size: -; cdr3_aa: CASSSAGKTEAFF; cdr3_nt: TGTGCCAGCAGTTCAGCAGGGAAAACTGAAGCTTTCTTT
j_call: TRBJ1-1; v_call: TRBV2; d_call: -; clone_size: -; cdr3_aa: CASCSIRNTEAFF; cdr3_nt: TGTGCCAGCTGCTCGATCAGGAACACTGAAGCTTTCTTT
j_call: TRBJ2-5; v_call: TRBV5-6; d_call: -; clone_size: -; cdr3_aa: CASNPGAGTQYF; cdr3_nt: TGTGCCAGCAATCCAGGAGCGGGGACCCAGTACTTC
j_call: TRBJ2-6; v_call: TRBV7-8; d_call: TRBD1; clone_size: -; cdr3_aa: CASSHRQGAIGANVLTF; cdr3_nt: TGTGCCAGCAGCCACCGCCAGGGGGCTATTGGGGCCAACGTCCTGACTTTC
j_call: TRBJ2-3; v_call: TRBV12-3/TRBV12-4; d_call: -; clone_size: -; cdr3_aa: CASSFLDTQYF; cdr3_nt: TGTGCCAGCAGTTTTCTGGATACGCAGTATTTT
j_call: TRBJ2-7; v_call: TRBV7-2; d_call: -; clone_size: -; cdr3_aa: CASSLTSSSYEQYF; cdr3_nt: TGTGCCAGCAGCTTAACTTCTAGCTCCTACGAGCAGTACTTC
j_call: TRBJ2-6; v_call: TRBV7-2; d_call: -; clone_size: -; cdr3_aa: CASSFFLSGANVLTF; cdr3_nt: TGTGCCAGCAGCTTCTTCCTCTCTGGGGCCAACGTCCTGACTTTC
j_call: TRBJ2-1; v_call: TRBV9; d_call: TRBD1; clone_size: -; cdr3_aa: CASSVGTGVPNEQFF; cdr3_nt: TGTGCCAGCAGCGTAGGGACAGGGGTTCCCAATGAGCAGTTCTTC
j_call: TRBJ1-3; v_call: TRBV9; d_call: -; clone_size: -; cdr3_aa: CASSQTDSGNTIYF; cdr3_nt: TGTGCCAGCAGCCAAACAGACTCTGGAAACACCATATATTTT
j_call: TRBJ1-2; v_call: TRBV29-1; d_call: -; clone_size: -; cdr3_aa: CSVESNREDYGYTF; cdr3_nt: TGCAGCGTTGAATCCAACAGGGAAGACTATGGCTACACCTTC
j_call: TRBJ2-1; v_call: TRBV3-1/TRBV3-2; d_call: TRBD2; clone_size: -; cdr3_aa: CASSQIGGLAGQNEQFF; cdr3_nt: TGTGCCAGCAGCCAGATTGGGGGACTAGCGGGGCAGAACGAGCAGTTCTTC
j_call: TRBJ2-3; v_call: TRBV4-3; d_call: TRBD2; clone_size: -; cdr3_aa: CASSQIAGGPDTQYF; cdr3_nt: TGCGCCAGCAGCCAAATAGCGGGGGGGCCGGATACGCAGTATTTT